The 23 T cell receptor beta chains below come from one sample, sequenced in a study of shared clonotypes between healthy human individuals. Naive CD8 cells were CD45RO-negative, positively selected for CCR7, excluding terminally differentiated effector memory CD45RA+ cells. Profiled with immunoSEQ multiplex PCR; TCRdb holds only in-frame clones, not every one. The table has around 580,000 clones, roughly 98% seen once. The sample was naive CD8+ T cells sorted from blood. Receptors were obtained from a man younger than 40 in good health.

V gene TRBV19 combines with J gene TRBJ1-1; possibly TRBD1 for D (5 bases). Germline lookup yields CDR1 LNHDA and CDR2 SQIVND (reference sequence). Trimming pared 4 bases from V and 5 bases from J, leaving 17 bases between. The CDR3 sequence is 15 residues long. The CDR3 here is CASSKERGLGTEAFF. The DNA of the CDR3 is TGTGCCAGTAGTAAAGAGAGGGGTCTGGGTACTGAAGCTTTCTTT.

The chain combines TRBV2 with TRBJ2-7; D tentatively fits TRBD1 or TRBD2 (5 bases each). Germline-derived CDR1 and CDR2 are SNHLY and FYNNEI. CDR3 length equals 13 residues. V was cut by 6 bases and J by 7 bases, with 16 bases left in between. The CDR3, as DNA: TGTGCCAGCAGGGGGCAGTCCGAGGGTGAGCAGTACTTC. It codes for CASRGQSEGEQYF.

The chain recombines TRBV19 with TRBJ2-1, with 7 bases lining up with TRBD2. The CDR3 length is 15 residues. V was clipped by 3 bases and J by 5 bases; unmatched bases: 7. Germline V gene data show CDR1 as LNHDA and CDR2 as SQIVND (reference sequence). In DNA form, the CDR3 reads TGTGCCAGTAGTATCTGGCTAGCGGTTAACAATGAGCAGTTCTTC. Amino acids: CASSIWLAVNNEQFF.

The V gene is TRBV27, the J gene TRBJ2-7, with 10 bases that match TRBD2. V dropped 7 bases and J dropped 7; count of bases not matched to a gene: 7. The CDR3 length is 13 residues. The germline V gene has CDR1 MNHEY and CDR2 SMNVEV (reference sequence). This CDR3 reads CASIASGSGEQYF. The DNA of the CDR3 is TGTGCCAGCATCGCTAGCGGGAGTGGGGAGCAGTACTTC.

The V gene is TRBV5-6, the J gene TRBJ1-3; TRBD1 might be the D (5 bases). The CDR3 has 15 residues. V was cut by 2 bases and J by 0 bases, with 9 bases left in between. The germline gives CDR1 SGHDT, CDR2 YYEEEE. Written as DNA, the CDR3 is TGTGCCAGCAGCTTATCAGGGAGCTCTGGAAACACCATATATTTT. This codes for CASSLSGSSGNTIYF.

This chain joins TRBV27 and TRBJ1-1, with D possibly TRBD1 on 5 matching bases. Germline CDR1 MNHEY, CDR2 SMNVEV (reference sequence). The CDR3 length is 15 residues. V was cut by 5 bases and J by 2 bases, with 15 bases left in between. CDR3 coding DNA: TGTGCCAGCAGTCCATGGGGACGGGAAAACACTGAAGCTTTCTTT. It codes for CASSPWGRENTEAFF.

For this clone: The same CDR3 can be traced to other DNA sequences in this sample. This rearrangement joins TRBV9 to TRBJ1-1, with D maybe TRBD1 (5 bases). Germline loops: CDR1 SGDLS, CDR2 YYNGEE. This CDR3 contains 13 residues. V lost 0 bases to trimming and J lost 5 bases, with 8 bases between them. CDR3 region: CASSVVRGTEAFF. The CDR3 DNA follows: TGTGCCAGCAGCGTAGTAAGGGGTACTGAAGCTTTCTTT.

This sequence joins TRBV11-2 and TRBJ2-1, with D perhaps TRBD2 (5 bases). CDR1 is SGHAT and CDR2 is FQNNGV in the germline V gene. There are 17 residues in the CDR3. Trimming cost V 0 bases and J 1 base, with 13 bases left between them. The CDR3 here is CASSLDREARSYNEQFF. The CDR3 nucleotides read TGTGCCAGCAGCTTAGATCGGGAAGCACGGTCCTACAATGAGCAGTTCTTC.

This chain uses TRBV6-5 with TRBJ2-2; maybe TRBD2 (5 bases). Germline V CDR1 and CDR2: MNHEY, SVGAGI. CDR3 length: 12 residues. V dropped 6 bases and J dropped 4 bases, with 6 bases sitting between them. CDR3 in amino acids: CASSLATGELFF. The CDR3 bases are TGTGCCAGCAGCCTAGCCACCGGGGAGCTGTTTTTT.

The rearrangement uses TRBV7-2 and TRBJ1-2, with a weak D call TRBD1 (6 bases). The ends were cut back, 3 bases at V and 3 bases at J, with 11 bases in the middle. CDR3 length: 14 amino acids. Germline CDR1 SGHTA, CDR2 FQGNSA. The CDR3 DNA reads TGTGCCAGCAGCTTGGACAGCGGGGACTATGGCTACACCTTC. Its protein product is CASSLDSGDYGYTF.

The CDR3 DNA follows: TGCAGCGTTGTCCCGCGAGAGCTGGCAGAGACCCAGTACTTC. Its protein product is CSVVPRELAETQYF. The chain uses TRBV29-1 and TRBJ2-5; D uncertain. CDR1 is SQVTM, CDR2 ANQGSEA, per germline. There are 14 residues in the CDR3. The V end was cut by 4 bases, the J end by 4 bases, with 16 bases between.

V and J are TRBV10-2 and TRBJ1-1; TRBD1 might be the D (5 bases). Germline V lookup: CDR1 WSHSY, CDR2 SAAADI. The CDR3 spans 13 residues. V gave up 6 bases and J gave up 7 bases, with 15 bases separating them. For the CDR3, the DNA is TGCGCCAGCAGCGGGGGGGGGACGGTTGAAGCTTTCTTT. Translating gives CASSGGGTVEAFF.

The chain uses TRBV29-1 and TRBJ2-2, with D unclear. In germline, CDR1 is SQVTM, CDR2 ANQGSEA. The CDR3 has 11 amino acids. Trimming pared 5 bases from V and 1 base from J, leaving 2 bases between. Written as DNA, the CDR3 is TGCAGCGTTATGAACACCGGGGAGCTGTTTTTT. It specifies CSVMNTGELFF.

The V call is TRBV7-7, the J call TRBJ2-2; TRBD2 matches 7 bases. The V segment lost 0 bases and the J segment 5 bases; nucleotides outside the gene matches: 9. CDR3 length: 17 residues. Germline CDR1 is SSHAT and CDR2 is FNYEAQ (reference sequence). The CDR3 is CASSLAPLGGQTGELFF. The CDR3, as DNA: TGTGCCAGCAGCTTAGCCCCCTTGGGAGGGCAGACCGGGGAGCTGTTTTTT. The full variable domain, with the rest looked up from reference TRBV7-7 and TRBJ2-2, is GAGVSQSPRYKVTKRGQDVTLRCDPISSHATLYWYQQALGQGPEFLTYFNYEAQPDKSGLPSDRFSAERPEGSISTLTIQRTEQRDSAMYRCASSLAPLGGQTGELFFGEGSRLTVL.

The chain couples TRBV19 to TRBJ2-1; the match to TRBD2 covers 9 bases. V trimming: 6 bases; J trimming: 7 bases; junction bases outside the gene matches: 7. Germline assignment: CDR1 LNHDA and CDR2 SQIVND (reference sequence). The CDR3 has 14 amino acids. The CDR3 DNA follows: TGTGCCAGTAGGGTGATAGCGGGAGCAAATGAGCAGTTCTTC. This sequence encodes CASRVIAGANEQFF. Variable domain in full (rest from reference TRBV19 and TRBJ2-1): DGGITQSPKYLFRKEGQNVTLSCEQNLNHDAMYWYRQDPGQGLRLIYYSQIVNDFQKGDIAEGYSVSREKKESFPLTVTSAQKNPTAFYLCASRVIAGANEQFFGPGTRLTVL.

Comments on this clone: This specimen includes other DNA sequences encoding the same CDR3. V gene TRBV6-5 combines with J gene TRBJ2-7, with TRBD2 matching 8 bases. The CDR3 is 13 amino acids. Trimming removed 4 bases from V and 1 base from J; junction bases left unmatched: 0. Germline V gives CDR1 MNHEY, CDR2 SVGAGI. The CDR3 DNA reads as TGTGCCAGCAGTTCGGGAGGGTCCTACGAGCAGTACTTC. Translation: CASSSGGSYEQYF.

A single count supports this clone. The V and J genes are TRBV9 and TRBJ1-1; maybe TRBD1 (5 bases). Germline V gene data show CDR1 as SGDLS and CDR2 as YYNGEE. Trimming pared 3 bases from V and 0 bases from J, leaving 15 bases between. The CDR3 runs 16 residues. The CDR3 region has the DNA TGTGCCAGCAGCGCTCTAGGGGTACAGATGAACACTGAAGCTTTCTTT. Protein sequence: CASSALGVQMNTEAFF.

The chain employs TRBV7-9 and TRBJ1-5; a possible D gene is TRBD1 (5 bases). Germline V gene data show CDR1 as SEHNR and CDR2 as FQNEAQ (reference sequence). CDR3 size: 15 residues. Trimming shortened V by 5 bases and J by 3 bases, and 14 bases separated the two germline ends. The CDR3 bases are TGTGCCAGCAGCCTAGAAGGGGAACCCAATCAGCCCCAGCATTTT. It yields the protein CASSLEGEPNQPQHF.

The chain couples TRBV30 to TRBJ2-3, with a weak D call TRBD1 (6 bases). V lost 1 base to trimming and J lost 7 bases, with 9 bases between them. This CDR3 region has 12 residues. The germline V gene encodes CDR1 GTSNPN and CDR2 SVGIG (reference sequence). The CDR3 DNA is TGTGCCTGGAGTGCCACAGGGAATACGCAGTATTTT. This codes for CAWSATGNTQYF.

The rearrangement uses TRBV4-1 and TRBJ2-4; TRBD2 matches at 8 bases. J gave up 7 bases and V 3 bases, and 5 bases lay outside the gene matches. Germline lookup yields CDR1 MGHRA and CDR2 YSYEKL. This CDR3 has 14 amino acids. The CDR3 loop reads CASSQSGGGNIQYF. DNA for the CDR3: TGCGCCAGCAGCCAGAGCGGGGGCGGGAACATTCAGTACTTC.

The V call is TRBV7-8, the J call TRBJ2-1; 8 nucleotides line up with TRBD1. The CDR3 runs to 16 residues. J was trimmed by 7 bases and V by 10 bases; bases with no gene match: 18. Germline V gives CDR1 SGHVS, CDR2 FQNEAQ. CDR3 sequence (DNA): TGTGCCACCAATAGTCTGGACAGGGAGCCGGCTAATGAGCAGTTCTTC. Residues: CATNSLDREPANEQFF.

With regard to this clone: The same CDR3 also results from other DNA sequences found in this sample. The chain is built from TRBV29-1 and TRBJ1-1; D uncertain. The germline CDR1 and CDR2 sequences are SQVTM and ANQGSEA. This CDR3 comprises 11 residues. V shed 3 bases and J shed 2 bases, with 4 bases lying between them. The CDR3 sequence: CSVEDNTEAFF. In DNA form, the CDR3 reads TGCAGCGTTGAGGATAACACTGAAGCTTTCTTT.

This clone was counted a single time. The V and J genes are TRBV7-8 and TRBJ2-7, with a possible D match to TRBD1 (5 bases). The CDR3 length is 16 residues. V gave up 2 bases and J gave up 0 bases, with 14 bases separating them. Germline assignment: CDR1 SGHVS and CDR2 FQNEAQ. The CDR3 spells CASSLFPGPSSYEQYF. DNA of the CDR3: TGTGCCAGCAGCTTATTCCCAGGGCCGTCCTCCTACGAGCAGTACTTC.